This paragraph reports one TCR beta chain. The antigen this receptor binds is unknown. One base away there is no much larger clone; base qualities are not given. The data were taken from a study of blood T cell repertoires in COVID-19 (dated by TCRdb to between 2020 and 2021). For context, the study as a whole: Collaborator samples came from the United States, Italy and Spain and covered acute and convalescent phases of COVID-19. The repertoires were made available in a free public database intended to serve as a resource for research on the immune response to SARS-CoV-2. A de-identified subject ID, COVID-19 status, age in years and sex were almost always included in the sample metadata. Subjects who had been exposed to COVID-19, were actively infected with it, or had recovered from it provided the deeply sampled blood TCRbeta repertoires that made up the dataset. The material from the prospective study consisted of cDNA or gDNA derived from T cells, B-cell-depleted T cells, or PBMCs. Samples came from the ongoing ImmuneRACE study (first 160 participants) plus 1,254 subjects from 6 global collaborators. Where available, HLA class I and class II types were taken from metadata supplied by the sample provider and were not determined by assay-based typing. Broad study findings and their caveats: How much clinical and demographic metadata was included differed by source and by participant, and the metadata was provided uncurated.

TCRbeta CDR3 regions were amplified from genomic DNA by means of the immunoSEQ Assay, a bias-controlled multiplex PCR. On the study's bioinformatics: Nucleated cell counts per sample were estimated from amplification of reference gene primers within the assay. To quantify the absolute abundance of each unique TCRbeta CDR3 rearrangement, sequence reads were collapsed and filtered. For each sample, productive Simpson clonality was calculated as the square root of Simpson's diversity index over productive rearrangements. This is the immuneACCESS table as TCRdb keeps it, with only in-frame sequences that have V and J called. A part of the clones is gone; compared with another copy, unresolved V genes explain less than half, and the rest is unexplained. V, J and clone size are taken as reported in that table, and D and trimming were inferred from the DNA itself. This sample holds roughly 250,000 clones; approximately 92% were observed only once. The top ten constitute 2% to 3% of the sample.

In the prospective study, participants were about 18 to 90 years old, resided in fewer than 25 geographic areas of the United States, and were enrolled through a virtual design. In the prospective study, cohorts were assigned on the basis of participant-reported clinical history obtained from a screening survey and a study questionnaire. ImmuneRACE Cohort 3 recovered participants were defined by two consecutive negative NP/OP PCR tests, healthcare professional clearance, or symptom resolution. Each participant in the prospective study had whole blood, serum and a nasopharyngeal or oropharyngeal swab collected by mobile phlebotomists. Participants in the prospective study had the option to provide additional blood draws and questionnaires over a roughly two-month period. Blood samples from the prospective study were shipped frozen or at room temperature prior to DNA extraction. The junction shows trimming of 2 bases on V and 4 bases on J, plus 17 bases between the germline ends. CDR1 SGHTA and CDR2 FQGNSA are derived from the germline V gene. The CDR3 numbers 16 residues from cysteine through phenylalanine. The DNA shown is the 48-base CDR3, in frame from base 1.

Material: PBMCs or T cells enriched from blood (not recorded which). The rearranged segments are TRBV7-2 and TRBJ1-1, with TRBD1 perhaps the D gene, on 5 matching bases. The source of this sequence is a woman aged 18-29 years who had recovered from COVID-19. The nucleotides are TGTGCCAGCAGCTTATGGGCGGCGGGGGATGGCACTGAAGCTTTCTTT. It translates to CASSLWAAGDGTEAFF.